Listed below are T cell receptor beta chains from one sample, sequenced in a study of blood T cell repertoires in COVID-19. Profiling relied on immunoSEQ multiplex PCR, and the TCRdb table lists in-frame clones only, not all of them. The sample consists of approximately 53,000 clones, about nine tenths of them appearing once. Sequencing was carried out using peripheral blood. The source is a woman at least 80 years old with COVID-19, enrolled during active disease. The CDR3 runs from the conserved cysteine through the conserved F or W. The D gene is left open where the match is weak. Not every row has a clone size; where given, it reads once, few, many or a size class.

clone_size	d_call	v_call	j_call	cdr3_nt	cdr3_aa
-	TRBD2	TRBV18	TRBJ2-7	TGTGCCAGCTCAGACTGGACTAGCGGGGGAGGAACCTACGAGCAGTACTTC	CASSDWTSGGGTYEQYF
-	-	TRBV7-9	TRBJ1-5	TGTGCCAGCAGCTATGGACAGCTGGATAGCAATCAGCCCCAGCATTTT	CASSYGQLDSNQPQHF
-	-	TRBV19	TRBJ1-1	TGTGCCAGTAGTATTACGGACAGTATATTTGAAGCTTTCTTT	CASSITDSIFEAFF
few	-	TRBV1	TRBJ2-1	TGCACCAGCAGCCAAGTTTGGCAGGACAATGAGCAGTTCTTC	CTSSQVWQDNEQFF
-	TRBD2	TRBV5-1	TRBJ2-5	TGCGCCAGTAGAATAGCGGGGGGGCAAGAGACCCAGTACTTC	CASRIAGGQETQYF
once	TRBD1	TRBV5-1	TRBJ2-7	TGCGCCAGCACGAGGACAGGGGCTCCCTCCTACGAGCAGTACTTC	CASTRTGAPSYEQYF
-	TRBD1	TRBV27	TRBJ2-6	TGTGCCAGCAGCACGGACAGGGCACCCGGGGCCAACGTCCTGACTTTC	CASSTDRAPGANVLTF
-	-	TRBV7-2	TRBJ2-2	TGTGCCAGCAGCCCTCGGGTCCTCACCGGGGAGCTGTTTTTT	CASSPRVLTGELFF
once	-	TRBV24-1	TRBJ2-2	TGTGCCACCAGGGCTCCCCGCGGGGAGCTGTTTTTT	CATRAPRGELFF
-	TRBD1	TRBV9	TRBJ1-5	TGTGCCAGCAGCGTAGCCGGGACAGGGAATCAGCCCCAGCATTTT	CASSVAGTGNQPQHF
-	TRBD1	TRBV5-1	TRBJ2-5	TGCGCCAGCAGCTTGGGGGACAGGGACCAAGAGACCCAGTACTTC	CASSLGDRDQETQYF
-	-	TRBV21-1	TRBJ2-7	TGTGCCAGCAGCGTAATTAAACTAAACGGGACTGCCTACGAGCAGTACTTC	CASSVIKLNGTAYEQYF
-	-	TRBV3-1/TRBV3-2	TRBJ1-1	TGTGCCAGCAGCCAAGGGGGCGGGGGGAACACTGAAGCTTTCTTT	CASSQGGGGNTEAFF
once	TRBD2	TRBV10-3	TRBJ2-5	TGTGCCATCAGGGTAGCGGGGGCCCTAGGAGAGACCCAGTACTTC	CAIRVAGALGETQYF
-	-	TRBV18	TRBJ2-2	TGTGCCAGCTCACTAAACGCCGTGACAGACACCGGGGAGCTGTTTTTT	CASSLNAVTDTGELFF